This T cell receptor beta chain was captured in a study of beta chain features in type 1 diabetes. The study reverse transcribed the entire isolated RNA, so it sequenced expressed TCRB transcripts. The method was immunoSEQ multiplex PCR; TCRdb's version includes in-frame clones alone and lacks a portion of them. The sample consists of some 700,000 clones, around an eighth of them appearing once. About this clone itself: Its antigen is as yet unknown.

Study-wide points: Moderate yet significant TCRB CDR3 shortening was seen in Type 1 diabetes patients in all four CD4+ subsets.

V lost 2 bases, J lost 4 bases, and 11 bases lay in between. The CDR3 is 14 amino acids. Per the germline V gene, CDR1 is MDHEN and CDR2 is SYDVKM. The chain has TRBV28 and TRBJ1-2; D possibly corresponds to TRBD1 (5 bases). This receptor was obtained from a man between 18 and 29 years old with type 1 diabetes. Sequences were obtained from naive CD4+ T cells from blood. The CDR3 is CASSLGTVSYGYTF. In DNA, the CDR3 is TGTGCCAGCAGTTTAGGGACGGTCTCCTATGGCTACACCTTC.